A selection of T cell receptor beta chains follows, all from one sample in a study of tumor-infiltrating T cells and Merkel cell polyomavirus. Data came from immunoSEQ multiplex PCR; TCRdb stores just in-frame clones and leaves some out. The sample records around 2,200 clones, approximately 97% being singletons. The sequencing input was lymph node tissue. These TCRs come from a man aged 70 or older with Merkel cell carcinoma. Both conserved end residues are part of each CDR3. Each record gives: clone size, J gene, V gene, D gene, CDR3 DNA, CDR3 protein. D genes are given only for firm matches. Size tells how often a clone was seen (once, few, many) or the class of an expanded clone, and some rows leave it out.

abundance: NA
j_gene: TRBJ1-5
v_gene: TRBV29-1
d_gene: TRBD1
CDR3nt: TGCAGCGTTTCGACAGGGCTTAATCAGCCCCAGCATTTT
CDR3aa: CSVSTGLNQPQHF

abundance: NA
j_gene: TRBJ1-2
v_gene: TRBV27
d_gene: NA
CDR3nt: TGTGCCAGCAGACCGACGGAGAACTATGGCTACACCTTC
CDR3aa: CASRPTENYGYTF

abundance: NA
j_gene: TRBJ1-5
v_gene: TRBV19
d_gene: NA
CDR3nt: TGTGCCAGTAGTGACCCAGGGCAGAGTCAGCCCCAGCATTTT
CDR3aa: CASSDPGQSQPQHF

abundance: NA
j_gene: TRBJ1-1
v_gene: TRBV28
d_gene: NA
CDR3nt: TGTGCCAGCACGCGGCAGGACCGCGGGATTTTCTTT
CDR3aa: CASTRQDRGIFF

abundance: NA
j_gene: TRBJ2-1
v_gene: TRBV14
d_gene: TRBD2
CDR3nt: TGTGCCAGCAGCCTATCAGCGGGAGTGGAGTTCTTC
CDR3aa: CASSLSAGVEFF

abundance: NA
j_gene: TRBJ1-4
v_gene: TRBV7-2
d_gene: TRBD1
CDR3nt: TGTGCCAGCAGCCACGACAGGGGACTTGAAAAACTGTTTTTT
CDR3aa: CASSHDRGLEKLFF

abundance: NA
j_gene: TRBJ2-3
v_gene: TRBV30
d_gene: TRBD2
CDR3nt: TGTGCCTGGACCAGAATTAGCGGGACCACAGATACGCAGTATTTT
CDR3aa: CAWTRISGTTDTQYF

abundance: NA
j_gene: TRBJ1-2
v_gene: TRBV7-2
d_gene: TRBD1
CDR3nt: TGTGCCAGCAGCATGACAGGGGGTTATGGCTACACCTTC
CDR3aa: CASSMTGGYGYTF

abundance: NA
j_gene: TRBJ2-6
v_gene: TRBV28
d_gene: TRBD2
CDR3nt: TGTGCCAGCAGTGGCGGGGGCTCTGGGGCCAACGTCCTGACTTTC
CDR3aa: CASSGGGSGANVLTF

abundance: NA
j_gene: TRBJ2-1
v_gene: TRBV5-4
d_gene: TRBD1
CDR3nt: TGTGCCAGCAGTCGTACAGGGGGAAGTGCCTACAATGAGCAGTTCTTC
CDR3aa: CASSRTGGSAYNEQFF

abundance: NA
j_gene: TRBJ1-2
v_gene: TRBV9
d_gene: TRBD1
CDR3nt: TGTGCCAGCAGCGAAATTACAGGGGCTGTTCGTGATGGCTACACCTTC
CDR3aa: CASSEITGAVRDGYTF

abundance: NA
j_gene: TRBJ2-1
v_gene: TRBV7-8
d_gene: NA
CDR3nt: TGTGCCAGCAGCTTCGAGACTTACTACAATGAGCAGTTCTTC
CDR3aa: CASSFETYYNEQFF

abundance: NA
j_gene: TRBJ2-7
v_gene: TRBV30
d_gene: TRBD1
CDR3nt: TGTGCCTGGATGGCGCCGCCCCGGGACAGGCAATCTCATGAGGGTTACGAGCAGTACTTC
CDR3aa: CAWMAPPRDRQSHEGYEQYF

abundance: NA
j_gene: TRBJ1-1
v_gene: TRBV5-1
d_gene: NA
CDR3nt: TGCGCCAGCAGCAAAGCCGCAGGGGAGTCTTTCTTT
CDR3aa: CASSKAAGESFF

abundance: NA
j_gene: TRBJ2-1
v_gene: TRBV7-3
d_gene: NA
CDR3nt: TGTGCCAGCAGCTTAAACGTGACTACCAATGAGCAGTTCTTC
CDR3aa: CASSLNVTTNEQFF

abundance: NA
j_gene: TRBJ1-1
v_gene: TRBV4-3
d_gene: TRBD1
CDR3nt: TGCGCCAGCAGCCCTCGAAGGGACAGGGGCCCTGGGGCTTTCTTT
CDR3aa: CASSPRRDRGPGAFF

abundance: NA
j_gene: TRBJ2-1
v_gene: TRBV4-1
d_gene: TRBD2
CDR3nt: TGCGCCAGCAGCCTGGGCCCTAGCGGGAGCACCTACAATGAGCAGTTCTTC
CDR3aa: CASSLGPSGSTYNEQFF

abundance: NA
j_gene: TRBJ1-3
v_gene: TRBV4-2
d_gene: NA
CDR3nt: TGTGCCAGCAGCCAAAATACAGGGTCGGATGGAAACACCATATATTTT
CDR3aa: CASSQNTGSDGNTIYF

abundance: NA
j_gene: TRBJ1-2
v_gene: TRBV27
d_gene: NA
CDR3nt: TGTGCCAGCAGTATCGGGGCTAACTATGGCTACACCTTC
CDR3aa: CASSIGANYGYTF

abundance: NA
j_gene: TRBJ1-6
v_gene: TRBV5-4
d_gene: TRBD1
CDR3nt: TGTGCCAGCAGCTCAGGACCATCGGGACAGAAGTTTTTACCCCTCCACTTT
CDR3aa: CASSSGPSGQKFLPLHF

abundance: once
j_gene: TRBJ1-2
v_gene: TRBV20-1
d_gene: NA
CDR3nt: TGCAGTGCTCCAGATAACTATGGCTACACCTTC
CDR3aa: CSAPDNYGYTF

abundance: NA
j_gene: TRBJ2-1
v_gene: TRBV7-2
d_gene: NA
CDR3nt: TGTGCCAGCAGCCCCAGCCGGGAATACAATGAGCAGTTCTTC
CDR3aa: CASSPSREYNEQFF

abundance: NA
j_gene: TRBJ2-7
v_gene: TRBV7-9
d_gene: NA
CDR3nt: TGTGCCAGCACGGGTAATTCCTACGAGCAGTACTTC
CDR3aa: CASTGNSYEQYF

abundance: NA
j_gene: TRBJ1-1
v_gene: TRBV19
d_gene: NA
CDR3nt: TGTGCCAGTAGTATAAACGATCTCTCTATCACTGAAGCTTTCTTT
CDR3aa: CASSINDLSITEAFF

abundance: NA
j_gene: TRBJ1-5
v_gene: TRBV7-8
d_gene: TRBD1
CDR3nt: TGTGCCAGCAGCACCCGACAGGGGCGCAATCAGCCCCAGCATTTT
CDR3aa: CASSTRQGRNQPQHF

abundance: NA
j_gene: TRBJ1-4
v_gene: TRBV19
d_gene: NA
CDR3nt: TGTGCCAGTAGTGCCCGGGGGTTTAAAGAAAAACTGTTTTTT
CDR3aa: CASSARGFKEKLFF

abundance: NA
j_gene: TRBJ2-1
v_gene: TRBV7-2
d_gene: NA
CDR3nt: TGTGCCAGCAGCTTAGAGTTCCGTCGCGCTGAGCAGTTCTTC
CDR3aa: CASSLEFRRAEQFF

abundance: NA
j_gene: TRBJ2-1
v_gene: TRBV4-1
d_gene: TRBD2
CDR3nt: TGCGCCAGCAGCCAAGATGGGAGCGGGGCCTACAATGAGCAGTTCTTC
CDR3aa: CASSQDGSGAYNEQFF

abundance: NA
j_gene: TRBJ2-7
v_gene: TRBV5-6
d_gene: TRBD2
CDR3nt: TGTGCCAGCAGCCCCGGACTAGCAGAGAGCTCCTACGAGCAGTACTTC
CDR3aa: CASSPGLAESSYEQYF

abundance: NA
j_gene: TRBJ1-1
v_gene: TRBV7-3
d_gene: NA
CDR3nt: TGTGCCAGCAGCTTAACGTCGGGGGGAAGGACTGAAGCTTTCTTT
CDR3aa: CASSLTSGGRTEAFF

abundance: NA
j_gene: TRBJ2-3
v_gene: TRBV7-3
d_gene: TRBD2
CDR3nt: TGTGCCAGCAGCTCGGGACTAGCGGATTTCTTTAGCACAGATACGCAGTATTTT
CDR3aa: CASSSGLADFFSTDTQYF

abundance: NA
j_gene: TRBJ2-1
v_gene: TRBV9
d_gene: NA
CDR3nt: TGTGCCAGCAGCGTTCTCCCCTTCAATGAGCAGTTCTTC
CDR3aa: CASSVLPFNEQFF

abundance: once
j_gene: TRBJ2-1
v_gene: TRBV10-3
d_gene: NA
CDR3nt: TGTGCCATCAGTGTTTTAGACAATGAGCAGTTCTTC
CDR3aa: CAISVLDNEQFF

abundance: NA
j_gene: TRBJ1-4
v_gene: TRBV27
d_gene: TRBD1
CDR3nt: TGTGCCAGCAGAACGCAGGGGGACCTTGCAACTAATGAAAAACTGTTTTTT
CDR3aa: CASRTQGDLATNEKLFF

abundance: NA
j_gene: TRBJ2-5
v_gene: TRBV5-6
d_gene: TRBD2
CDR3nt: TGTGCCAGCAGCTACTACACTAGCGGGGCGTACCAAGAGACCCAGTACTTC
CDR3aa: CASSYYTSGAYQETQYF

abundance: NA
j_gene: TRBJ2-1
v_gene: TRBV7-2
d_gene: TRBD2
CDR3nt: TGTGCCAGCAGCTTAGGTCCTAGCGGGCGTTACAATGAGCAGTTCTTC
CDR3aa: CASSLGPSGRYNEQFF

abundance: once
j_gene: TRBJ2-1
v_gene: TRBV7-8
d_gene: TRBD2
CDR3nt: TGTGCCAGCAGCTTAGAACCTAGCGGGAGCTATAATGAGCAGTTCTTC
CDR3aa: CASSLEPSGSYNEQFF

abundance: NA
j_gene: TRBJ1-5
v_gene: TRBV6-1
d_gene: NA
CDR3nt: TGTGCCAGCAGTGACTTCGGAGACAGCTATCAGCCCCAGCATTTT
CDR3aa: CASSDFGDSYQPQHF

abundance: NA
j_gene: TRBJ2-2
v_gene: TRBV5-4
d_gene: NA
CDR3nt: TGTGCCAGCAGCTTAGTGAGAACGAACACCGGGGAGCTGTTTTTT
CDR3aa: CASSLVRTNTGELFF

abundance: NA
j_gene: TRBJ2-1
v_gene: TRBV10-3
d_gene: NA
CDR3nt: TGTGCCATCAGTCCAGGGGGGCGGAGTGAGCAGTTCTTC
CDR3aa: CAISPGGRSEQFF

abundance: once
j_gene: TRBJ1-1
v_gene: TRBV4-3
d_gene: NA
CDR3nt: TGCGCCAGCAGCCAAGGGATAGGAGACCCGATGAACACTGAAGCTTTCTTT
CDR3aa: CASSQGIGDPMNTEAFF

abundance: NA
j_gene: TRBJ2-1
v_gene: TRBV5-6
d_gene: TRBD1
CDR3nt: TGTGCCAGCAGCCCTCCGGGACAGGGATTTCGGGATGAGCAGTTCTTC
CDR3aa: CASSPPGQGFRDEQFF

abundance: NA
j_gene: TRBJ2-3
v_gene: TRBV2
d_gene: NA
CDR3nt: TGTGCCAGCAGTTGTGGGGGGTACGACTGCCCAGATACGCAGTATTTT
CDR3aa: CASSCGGYDCPDTQYF

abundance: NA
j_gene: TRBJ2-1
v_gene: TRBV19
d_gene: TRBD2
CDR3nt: TGTGCCAGTAGTATAGAACATAGCGGGAGGACCTACAATGAGCAGTTCTTC
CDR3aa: CASSIEHSGRTYNEQFF